This entry features one T cell receptor beta chain sequence. Its binding antigen is unknown. Nothing much larger sits one base from this clone, and base qualities are not available. As encoded in the germline V gene, CDR1 is SNHLY while CDR2 is FYNNEI. After removal of 5 bases from V and 3 bases from J, the junction retains 3 bases not matched to a gene. The CDR3, cysteine through phenylalanine, is 13 amino acids long. Only the CDR3 DNA is retained, 39 bases long and in frame from the first base. In total, roughly 670 healthy bone marrow donors made up the cohort. All cohort members were sampled while nominally healthy, although unrecorded immune exposures were likely present. The donor was CMV seropositive and was included in the group of approximately 300 seropositive cohort members. A peripheral blood sample was provided by each donor, and peripheral blood mononuclear cells were used for TCR beta sequencing. The Qiagen DNeasy Blood Extraction Kit was used to extract genomic DNA from the blood cell samples.

This sample was included in a study of cytomegalovirus exposure and HLA in healthy donors (dated by TCRdb to 2016 to 2017). For the wider study: An earlier analysis of approximately 640 of the donors reported approximately 270 Gb of sequence data and more than 90 million unique TCR beta sequences from about 179 million T cells. An early release covering approximately 600 HLA-typed donors comprised 300 to 350 gigabases of sequencing data and some 79 million unique TCR sequences. Of the approximately 400 genotyped donors, approximately 83% fell in the genetic ancestry cluster associated with self-reported Caucasian donors. The aim of the study was to test whether cataloging public T cell receptors could identify signatures of past pathogen exposure. The T cell repertoires of 670 or so subjects were profiled by immunosequencing and related to cytomegalovirus serostatus. Besides the first cohort of about 730 subjects, a separate validation cohort made up of 120 different subjects was used. High-throughput TCR immunosequencing, statistical association of individual TCRs with disease status, and machine learning were combined to predict cytomegalovirus infection status. To study patterns of TCR occurrence, a later analysis re-analyzed previously published TCR beta repertoires from 666 donors and added high-resolution HLA genotyping. In the later analysis, no new phenotypic data were used to find candidate immune exposures; instead, reliance was placed on TCR beta sequences and their occurrence across donors. To decide whether each TCR beta V gene segment behaved as functional or pseudogenic, an earlier analysis of nearly 600 of the donors relied on high-throughput TCR beta sequencing. Donor age, sex, ethnicity and CMV serostatus were compiled alongside the repertoire data. In a later genetic analysis, genome-wide SNP genotypes for about 55% of the roughly 670 donors were used, and that subset was treated as a discovery cohort. All discovery cohort repertoires had been generated using a single sequencing platform. HLA typing included class I and class II loci at four-digit resolution. The number of typed donors differed by locus: about 620-630 for A, B, C, DRB1 and DQB1; approximately 520 for DQA1; over 600 for DPA1; and about 450 for DPB1. About 5 DR-DQ haplotypes were handled as single units for association and clustering, since linkage in the cohort was strong. On average, roughly 250,000 unique TCR beta nucleotide sequences were sequenced per donor among about 400 genotyped donors of the cohort, with roughly 19% of those sequences being non-productive. The full study reports these points: A further reported finding was that TCR beta sequences accurately predicted the HLA-A and HLA-B alleles for most subjects in the first cohort. At a false discovery rate of 0.05, a later analysis linked roughly 17,000 TCR beta sequences to specific HLA alleles. Compared with equally common non-associated chains, HLA-associated TCR beta chains in a later analysis were more clonally expanded and had lower generation probabilities. Because counts were too low, roughly 18 rarely observed V segments, including chromosome 9 orphons, were left out of the earlier analysis of over 550 of the donors. Sequencing depth was assumed to be roughly uniform across donors in the presence/absence analyses, though that assumption may not hold. A total of fewer than 200 TCR beta chains were listed by the study as associated with cytomegalovirus. Strong co-occurrence of HLA alleles, especially DR and DQ, made assigning TCR associations to individual alleles difficult. The cohort was sequenced for TCR beta chains only, and without alpha or paired-chain data the features that could be detected were limited. According to the authors, the approach could potentially be generalized to other disease states and immunological phenotypes. A cluster of highly shared sequence variants was judged likely to be a technical artifact of the sequencing pipeline. In a later analysis, most CMV-associated TCR beta chains were found to appear HLA-restricted, with HLA associations seemingly driven largely by CMV exposure. A few of the identified cytomegalovirus-associated TCR beta chains were confirmed in vitro to be specific for cytomegalovirus antigens. The only immune exposure information available for the cohort was CMV serostatus. In an earlier analysis of roughly 560 of the donors, most TCR beta V segments were observed in productive rearrangements about 87% or about 30% of the time, broadly matching IMGT annotations. Linkage disequilibrium might explain the correlated functional status among segregating V segments, but an unknown experimental factor could not be ruled out. According to a later analysis, TCR association rates differed among HLA loci, with DRB1 alleles showing the most associated TCRs and HLA-C alleles showing the fewest. The classifier was reported to diagnose cytomegalovirus status with high specificity and sensitivity in both the original cohort and the validation cohort. In a later analysis, several top co-occurrence clusters were reported to appear linked to parvovirus B19, influenza, CMV and Epstein-Barr virus. Compared with the roughly 600-donor mean, donors in an Asian-associated ancestry cluster had fewer N-insertions in productive TCRs, according to a later genetic analysis. HLA typing was unavailable for some donors at each locus, so association tests used only the typed subset. The 87-base-pair reads could not distinguish some IMGT-functional V segments, including TRBV6-2 and TRBV6-3, so those segments were excluded. While some public TCRs were present in many individuals, most TCR sequences turned up only very rarely across donors. An association between a missense DCLRE1C variant and V-gene and J-gene trimming of TCR beta chains was found in a later genetic analysis and replicated in an independent cohort.

Receptor libraries were prepared by the immunoSEQ multiplex PCR assay. The multiplex PCR relied on a mix of 60 forward primers for TCR Vbeta segments and 13 reverse primers for TCR Jbeta segments. The CDR3 region of rearranged TCR beta genes was amplified from genomic DNA by a multiplex PCR assay. On the Illumina HiSeq System, the amplified TCR beta libraries were sequenced as 87-base-pair reads. In the authors' own workflow: In a later analysis, roughly 80 million unique TCR beta chains were counted across the 690 or so repertoires, and roughly 11 million of these chains were shared by at least two donors. A nearest-neighbor algorithm error-corrected the raw reads and collapsed the reads into unique sequences, merging closely related sequences to remove PCR and sequencing errors. CDR3 sequences were aligned to IMGT reference sequences to assign V, D and J gene segments. Each retained sequence needed at least a six-nucleotide match to both a V gene segment and a J gene segment. A rearrangement counted as productive if the CDR3 had no stop codons and remained in frame with V and J, and every other rearrangement counted as non-productive. CDR3 was defined by IMGT convention, running from the second conserved V-encoded cysteine to the conserved J-encoded phenylalanine. The earlier analysis of more than 450 of the donors excluded sequences that lacked an unambiguous match to a single V gene segment. In an earlier analysis of approximately 560 of the donors, a V segment was called functional when productive rearrangements were above 56.7%, and segregating when the standard deviation between donors exceeded 5%. A statistical classification framework was built for diagnosing cytomegalovirus status from the catalog of TCR beta chain sequences. V and J gene assignment, in a later analysis, came from comparing TCR nucleotide sequences with IMGT/GENE-DB human TR gene sequences. In a later analysis, CDR3 sequences and most-parsimonious VDJ recombination scenarios were assigned using the TCRdist pipeline. A later analysis defined each TCR beta chain by its CDR3 amino acid sequence plus V-gene family, and excluded reads lacking a unique V-gene family. To address suspected cross-contamination and a sequencing artifact, a later analysis removed around 590 highly shared, low-generation-probability nucleotide sequences. For each public chain, a later analysis derived a clonal expansion index from normalized ranks of inferred template counts within each repertoire. In a later analysis, generation probabilities were computed with a VDJ recombination model fitted to out-of-frame rearrangements, and the resulting probabilities were checked against IGoR. In a later analysis, hypergeometric tests were used to score TCR-TCR, TCR-HLA and TCR-CMV co-occurrence, with a repertoire-size bias correction applied to TCR pairs. In a later analysis, false discovery rates were estimated by permuting HLA or CMV assignments 20 times. In a later analysis, co-occurring TCRs were grouped using DBSCAN, and TCRdist sequence similarity was added for clustering within HLA-allele-positive subsets. Repertoires with fewer than 30,000 or more than 120,000 public chains, plus five repertoires with anomalous nucleotide sharing, were excluded from co-occurrence clustering. Imported from immuneACCESS, the table was reduced by TCRdb to in-frame sequences with V and J called. These copies leave out some clones; in studies compared against another copy, an unresolved V gene accounts for under half, and the cause of the remainder is not known. The V and J calls and the clone size are those of that table, but D and trimming were determined from the DNA. For this sample the table gives about 120,000 clones, of which about 75% were detected only once. Approximately 31% of the sample is taken by the ten largest.

Sequencing was done on a sample of PBMCs. The sequence joins TRBV2 to TRBJ1-1; TRBD1 matches 7 bases in the middle. The receptor comes from a man aged 60 to 69 in good health and CMV-seropositive. The nucleotide sequence is TGTGCCAGCAGTCCGACAGGGTACACTGAAGCTTTCTTT. Translated, this is CASSPTGYTEAFF.